This TCR beta chain was identified in a study of control samples from healthy donors and cancer patients. Turning to this clone: The same CDR3 is also encoded by other DNA sequences in this sample.

TCRdb's copy holds only in-frame clones and misses some; the assay was immunoSEQ multiplex PCR. This table holds 50,000 to 55,000 clones, around nine tenths found once. From germline, CDR1 is GTSNPN and CDR2 SVGIG (reference sequence). CDR3 size: 12 residues. The V and J ends lost 0 bases and 0 bases respectively, with 3 bases between them. Sequenced sample: PBMCs. This TCR was sampled from a man between 35 and 55 years old with colorectal cancer. The rearrangement links TRBV30 to TRBJ2-7; D call uncertain. CDR3 in DNA: TGTGCCTGGAGTGTAAGCTCCTACGAGCAGTACTTC. This encodes CAWSVSSYEQYF. Complete variable domain (other parts from reference TRBV30 and TRBJ2-7): SQTIHQWPATLVQPVGSPLSLECTVEGTSNPNLYWYRQAAGRGLQLLFYSVGIGQISSEVPQNLSASRPQDRQFILSSKKLLLSDSGFYLCAWSVSSYEQYFGPGTRLTVT.